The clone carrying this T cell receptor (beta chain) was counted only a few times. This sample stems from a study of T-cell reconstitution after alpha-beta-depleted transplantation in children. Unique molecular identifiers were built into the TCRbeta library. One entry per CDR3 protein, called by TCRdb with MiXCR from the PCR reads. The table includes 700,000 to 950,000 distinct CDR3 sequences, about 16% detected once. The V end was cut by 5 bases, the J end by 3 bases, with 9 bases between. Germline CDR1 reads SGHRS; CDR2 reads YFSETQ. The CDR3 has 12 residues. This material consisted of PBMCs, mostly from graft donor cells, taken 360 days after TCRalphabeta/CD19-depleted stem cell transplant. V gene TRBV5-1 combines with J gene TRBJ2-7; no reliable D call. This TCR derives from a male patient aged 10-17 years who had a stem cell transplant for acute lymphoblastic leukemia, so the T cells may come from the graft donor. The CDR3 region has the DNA TGCGCCAGCAGTTCAGACGGCTACGAGCAGTACTTC. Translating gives CASSSDGYEQYF. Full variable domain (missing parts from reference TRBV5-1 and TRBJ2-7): KAGVTQTPRYLIKTRGQQVTLSCSPISGHRSVSWYQQTPGQGLQFLFEYFSETQRNKGNFPGRFSGRQFSNSRSEMNVSTLELGDSALYLCASSSDGYEQYFGPGTRLTVT.